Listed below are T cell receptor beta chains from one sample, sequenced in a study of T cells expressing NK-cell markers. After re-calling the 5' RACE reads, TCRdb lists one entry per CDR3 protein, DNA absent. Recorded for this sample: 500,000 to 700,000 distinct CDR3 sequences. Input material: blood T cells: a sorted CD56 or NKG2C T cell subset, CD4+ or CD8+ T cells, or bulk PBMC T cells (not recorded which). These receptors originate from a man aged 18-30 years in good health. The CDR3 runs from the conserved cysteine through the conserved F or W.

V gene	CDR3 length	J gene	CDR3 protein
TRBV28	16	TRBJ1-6	CASSPDRNRDNSPLHF
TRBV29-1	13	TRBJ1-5	CSVREEGHQPQHF
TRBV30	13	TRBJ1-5	CAWGQNSNQPQHF
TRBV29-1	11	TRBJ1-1	CSVSWHTEAFF
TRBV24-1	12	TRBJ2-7	CATSDELYEQYF
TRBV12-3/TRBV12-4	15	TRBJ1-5	CASSQTGHSNQPQHF
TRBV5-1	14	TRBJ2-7	CASNRGTGTYEQYF
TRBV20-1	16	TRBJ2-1	CSASKGVVRRRDEQFF
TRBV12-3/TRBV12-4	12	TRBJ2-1	CASNPEIGEQFF
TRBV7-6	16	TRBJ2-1	CASSPRWLAGGYEQFF
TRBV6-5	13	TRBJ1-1	CASSYSGRPEAFF
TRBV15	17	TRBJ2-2	CATSGDRLKTAAGELFF
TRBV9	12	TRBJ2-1	CASSGLSDEQFF
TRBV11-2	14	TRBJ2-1	CASSVAGLENEQFF
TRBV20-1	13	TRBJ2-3	CSAALPGRDTQYF
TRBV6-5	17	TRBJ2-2	CASSYGSGLASTGELFF
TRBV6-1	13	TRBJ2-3	CASRGRESSTQYF
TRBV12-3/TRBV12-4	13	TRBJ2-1	CASRVDRASEQFF
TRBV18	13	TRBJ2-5	CASLAGVGETQYF
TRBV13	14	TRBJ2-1	CASSHGALYNEQFF
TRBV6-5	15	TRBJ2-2	CASSYSEGNTGELFF
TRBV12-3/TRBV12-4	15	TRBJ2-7	CASSLSGGEGYEQYF
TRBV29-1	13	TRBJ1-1	CSVEQVYSGEAFF
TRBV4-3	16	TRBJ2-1	CASSHIYRDDSNEQFF
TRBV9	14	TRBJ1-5	CASSVEGSSQPQHF
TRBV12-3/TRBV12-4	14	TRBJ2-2	CASTPLRGTGELFF
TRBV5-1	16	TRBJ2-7	CASSPLGTSGSHEQYF
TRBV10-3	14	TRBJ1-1	CAISEQTGGGEAFF
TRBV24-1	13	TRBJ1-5	CATSPRGNQPQHF
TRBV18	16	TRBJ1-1	CASSSAPGGSGTEAFF
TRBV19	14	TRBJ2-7	CASTTTGSTYEQYF
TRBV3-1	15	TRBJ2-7	CASSRASGGTYEQYF
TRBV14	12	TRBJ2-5	CASSRSHGAQYF
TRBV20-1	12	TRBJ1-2	CSALGRFGGYTF
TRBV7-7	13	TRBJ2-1	CASSFGQGNEQFF
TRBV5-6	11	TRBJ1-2	CASSLMNGYTF
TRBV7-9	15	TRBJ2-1	CASSPDRGFVNEQFF
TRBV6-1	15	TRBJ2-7	CASRALAGGPYEQYF
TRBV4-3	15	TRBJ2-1	CASSQDQAGGNEQFF
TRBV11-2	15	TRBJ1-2	CASSLDGRTNYGYTF
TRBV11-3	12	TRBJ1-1	CASSLEGNRAFF
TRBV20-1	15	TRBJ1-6	CSASSGDRRHSPLHF
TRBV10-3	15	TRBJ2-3	CAISGQQASTDTQYF
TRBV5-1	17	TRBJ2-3	CASSFMGLAGNTDTQYF
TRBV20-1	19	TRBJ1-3	CSASKIPGSGDAGGNTIYF
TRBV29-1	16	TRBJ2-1	CSVEALAATFYNEQFF
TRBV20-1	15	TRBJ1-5	CSARVALDSNQPQHF